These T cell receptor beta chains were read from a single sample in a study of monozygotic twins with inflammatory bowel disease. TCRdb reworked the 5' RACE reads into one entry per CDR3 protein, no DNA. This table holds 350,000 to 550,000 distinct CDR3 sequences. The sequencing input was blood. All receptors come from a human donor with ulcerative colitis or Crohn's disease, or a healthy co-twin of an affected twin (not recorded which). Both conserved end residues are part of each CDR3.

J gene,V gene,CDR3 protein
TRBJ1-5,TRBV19,CASSIGTGNQPQHF
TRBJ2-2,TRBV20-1,CSASYPSGLAVTGELFF
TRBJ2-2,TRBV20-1,CSARDRLAGNTGELFF
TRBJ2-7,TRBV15,CATSKGPGQAYEQYF
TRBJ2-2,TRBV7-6,CASSLAGLELFF
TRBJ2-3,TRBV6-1,CASSGPSLAGGFTDTQYF
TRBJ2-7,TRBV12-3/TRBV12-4,CASSPGHADPYEQNF
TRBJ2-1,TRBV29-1,CSVGQPVMGDEQFF
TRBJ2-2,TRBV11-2,CASSLSGGSATGELFF
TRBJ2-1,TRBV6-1,CASSLGGGGADEQFF
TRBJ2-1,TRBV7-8,CASSRLREGEQFF
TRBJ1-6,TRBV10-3,CAMGDLGSPLHF
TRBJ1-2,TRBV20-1,CSASRQSYGYTF
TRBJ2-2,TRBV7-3,CASSSKSAMAGELFF
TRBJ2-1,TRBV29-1,CSVDLAAYNEQFF
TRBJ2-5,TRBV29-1,CSVGSGPYQETQYF
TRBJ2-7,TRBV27,CASSLNIPGQGAEQYF
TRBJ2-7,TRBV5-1,CASSLGRDSEQYF
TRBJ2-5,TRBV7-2,CASSLTTGTSGGWSNF
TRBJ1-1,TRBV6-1,CASSDHQSFNTEAFF
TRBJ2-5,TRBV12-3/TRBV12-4,CASSLRTSGGETQYF
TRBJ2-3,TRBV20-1,CSATPLGSGGTDTQYF